The clone carrying this TCR beta chain was observed a few times. Germline CDR1 and CDR2: LGHNT and FRNRAP. Trimming stripped 7 bases from V and 6 bases from J, with 16 bases between. There are 13 residues in the CDR3. The data were obtained in a study of response to subunit inactivated influenza vaccine. TCRdb re-analysed the RT-PCR reads in MiXCR, keeping a single row per CDR3 protein. The table has a few hundred thousand distinct CDR3 sequences, roughly 11% seen once; the top ten hold more than 10%. The sequence derives from a man aged 50-59 years who received an inactivated influenza vaccine. The sample was PBMCs from blood, taken more than 35 days after vaccination. The rearrangement links TRBV12-5 to TRBJ2-7; no definite D call. This CDR3 is CASAIDLLGEQYF. The CDR3 region has the DNA TGTGCTAGTGCCATCGACTTACTGGGCGAGCAGTACTTC.